The entry that follows covers one TCR beta chain sequence. This sample is part of a study of shared clonotypes between healthy human individuals. Sequencing used immunoSEQ multiplex PCR; TCRdb keeps in-frame clones, though not all of them. The sample holds some 92,000 clones; around 47% are singletons and the top ten take around 15%. CDR3 size: 12 residues. Germline V gene lookup returns CDR1 SGHNT and CDR2 YYREEE (reference sequence). V was shortened by 2 bases and J by 4 bases, with 6 bases between the two germline ends. Sequencing was done on a sample of PBMCs. The sequence derives from a woman aged 40 to 50 in good health. Some clones in this sample may be carry-over from other donors' samples. The chain joins TRBV5-4 to TRBJ2-5; the D is unclear. In DNA, the CDR3 is TGTGCCAGCAGCTTCGATACAGAGACCCAGTACTTC. Translated, it gives CASSFDTETQYF.